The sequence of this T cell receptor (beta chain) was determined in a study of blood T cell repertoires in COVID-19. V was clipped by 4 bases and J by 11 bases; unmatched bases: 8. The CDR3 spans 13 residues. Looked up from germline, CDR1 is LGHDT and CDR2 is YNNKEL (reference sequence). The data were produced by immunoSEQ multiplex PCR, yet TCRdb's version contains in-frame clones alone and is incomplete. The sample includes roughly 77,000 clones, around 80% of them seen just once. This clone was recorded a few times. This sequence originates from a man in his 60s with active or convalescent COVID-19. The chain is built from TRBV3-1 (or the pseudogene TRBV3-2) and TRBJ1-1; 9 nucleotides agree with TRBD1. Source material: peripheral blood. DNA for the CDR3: TGTGCCAGCAGCCCAGCCCCGGGACAGGGCGCTTTCTTT. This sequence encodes CASSPAPGQGAFF.